This TCR beta chain was recorded in a study of low-dose radiotherapy and immunotherapy resistance in tumors (dated by TCRdb to between 2021 and 2022). In the study overall: Patients in Cohort 1 were given 0.5 Gy per fraction every 2 weeks, and the prescribed total PTV dose was 6.5 Gy. In Cohort 2, 1 Gy per fraction was delivered every two weeks, for a total of 13 Gy over 26 weeks. Nivolumab and ipilimumab were both given intravenously, with nivolumab at a 240 mg flat dose every two weeks and ipilimumab at 1 mg/kg every six weeks. Every two weeks, patients got intravenous cyclophosphamide at 200 mg/m2, given one day ahead of each radiation and immunotherapy administration. Starting on cycle 1 day 1, patients took 300 mg of aspirin by mouth once daily for four cycles. Trial participants were not randomized into treatment groups. The translational analysis covered eight patients: three from the first dose cohort and the first five from the second dose cohort.

From the germline V gene, CDR1 is MNHEY and CDR2 is SVGEGT. From its cysteine to its phenylalanine, the CDR3 spans 13 amino acids. Only the CDR3 DNA is retained, 39 bases long and in frame from the first base. V sheds 6 bases and J sheds 1 base, leaving 9 bases between their ends. This clonotype was detected many times. Its cognate antigen has yet to be identified. No qualities accompany the bases; no much larger clone lies one base away. The time point label, read with the paper, signifies: after trial treatment. The treatment or condition tag for this specimen amounts to: LDRT plus nivolumab, ipilimumab, low-dose cyclophosphamide and aspirin (RACIN trial). The donors came from RACIN, which was a single-arm phase I dose-escalation trial that paired nivolumab and ipilimumab with aspirin, low-dose cyclophosphamide and low-dose radiotherapy. Patients were eligible if they had advanced solid tumors that were TIL-negative.

TCRdb lists the instrument as Illumina HiSeq 2500. First-strand cDNA was synthesized with Superscript III and a set of TRAV- and TRBV-specific primers, covering both TCRalpha and TCRbeta chains. TCRs were amplified with Phusion for about 20 PCR cycles using a constant-region primer together with the adapter attached to the V primers. Amplification of the isolated mRNA was done with the MessageAmp II aRNA Amplification Kit, which involved a roughly 15-hour in vitro transcription at 37 degrees C. The Dynabeads mRNA DIRECT Purification Kit was used to isolate mRNA for TCR sequencing. A second roughly 23-cycle Phusion PCR added indexed Illumina adapters, and products were purified with AMPure XP beads. As for the original processing: Custom Perl scripts were used to pool TCR sequences that encoded the same protein, to remove out-of-frame sequences, and to calculate the abundance of each clonotype. TCR sequences supported by only a single read were excluded from analysis. Repertoire metrics included Shannon entropy, Gini index, clonality, richness, and frequency of TCRs shared between repertoires. TCRdb reran the public reads through fastp at Q25 and MiXCR, keeping productive beta chains. Rows with one shared CDR3 protein collapse into an entry with the most common genes and DNA. In this record, the V and J calls reflect TCRdb's handling and not the investigators' own analysis. Present in this sample are roughly 95,000 distinct CDR3 sequences, 20% to 25% of which were seen just once. Around 13% of the sample is in the top ten clones.

The sample was PBMCs, taken after low-dose radiotherapy plus immunotherapy. The chain was built from TRBV6-2 or TRBV6-3 and TRBJ1-2; no D gene call is confident. This sequence originates from a female donor with ovarian cancer. The sequence in DNA is TGTGCCAGCAGCTCCAGAGTTAACTATGGCTACACCTTC. It translates to CASSSRVNYGYTF.